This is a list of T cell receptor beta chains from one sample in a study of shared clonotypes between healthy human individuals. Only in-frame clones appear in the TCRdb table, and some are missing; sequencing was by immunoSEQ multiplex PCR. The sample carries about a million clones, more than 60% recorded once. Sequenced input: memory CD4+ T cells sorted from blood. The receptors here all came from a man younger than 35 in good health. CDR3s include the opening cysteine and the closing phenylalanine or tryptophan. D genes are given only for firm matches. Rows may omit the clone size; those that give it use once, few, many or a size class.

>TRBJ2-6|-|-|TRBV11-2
TGTGCCAGCAGCTTACAGCCCTCTGGGGCCAACGTCCTGACTTTC
CASSLQPSGANVLTF
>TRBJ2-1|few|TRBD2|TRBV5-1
TGCGCCAGCAGCTTGGTAGCGGGAGGGGGCGGTGAGCAGTTCTTC
CASSLVAGGGGEQFF
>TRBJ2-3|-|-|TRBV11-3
TGTGCCAGCAGCAATGGACAAATCAGCACAGATACGCAGTATTTT
CASSNGQISTDTQYF
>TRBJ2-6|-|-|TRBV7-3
TGTGCCAGCAGCGCGGGACTCAACTCTGGGGCCAACGTCCTGACTTTC
CASSAGLNSGANVLTF
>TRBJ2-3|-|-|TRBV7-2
TGTGCCAGCAGCTTTAACTGGGGGGGCACAGATACGCAGTATTTT
CASSFNWGGTDTQYF
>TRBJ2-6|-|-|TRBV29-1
TGCAGCGCTGGGACCTCTGGGGCCAACGTCCTGACTTTC
CSAGTSGANVLTF
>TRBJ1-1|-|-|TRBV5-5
TGTGCCAGCAGCTTGGACTTAGGGGTGTTGGGAGCTTTCTTT
CASSLDLGVLGAFF
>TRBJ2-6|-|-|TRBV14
TGTGCCAGCAGCCACCCCGGACGGTCCTCTGGGGCCAACGTCCTGACTTTC
CASSHPGRSSGANVLTF
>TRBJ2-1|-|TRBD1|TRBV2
TGTGCCAGCAGTTTATCCGACAGGGCTTTTTACAATGAGCAGTTCTTC
CASSLSDRAFYNEQFF
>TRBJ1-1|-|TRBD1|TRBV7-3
TGTGCCAGCAGCTTACTGGCAGGGGGCACTGAAGCTTTCTTT
CASSLLAGGTEAFF
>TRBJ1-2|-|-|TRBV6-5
TGTGCCAGCACCACGGGGGGCCACTATGGCTACACCTTC
CASTTGGHYGYTF
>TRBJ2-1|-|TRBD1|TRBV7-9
TGTGCCAGCAGCTTAACTGGGACAGGGATAATTGATGAGCAGTTCTTC
CASSLTGTGIIDEQFF
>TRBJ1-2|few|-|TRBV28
TGTGCCAGCAGTTTAGCGGGGGATTCGAACTATGGCTACACCTTC
CASSLAGDSNYGYTF
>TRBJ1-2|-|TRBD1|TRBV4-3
TGCGCCAGCAGCCAGGCCCGGGACAGGGTAGTTGGCTACACCTTC
CASSQARDRVVGYTF
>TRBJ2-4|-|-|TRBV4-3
TGCGCCAGCAGCCAAGATATGGGGGGAATTGGGAGTTTAGCCAAAAACATTCAGTACTTC
CASSQDMGGIGSLAKNIQYF
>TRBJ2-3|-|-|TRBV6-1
TGTGCCAGCAGTGGAGGGGGACGACCAGATACGCAGTATTTT
CASSGGGRPDTQYF
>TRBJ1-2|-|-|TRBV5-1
TGCGCCAGCAGCTTGTACGGCCCAGGGGACAATGGCTACACCTTC
CASSLYGPGDNGYTF
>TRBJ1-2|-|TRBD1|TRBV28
TGTGCCAGCAGTTCCTCGACAGGGGGGGAATCAGGCTACACCTTC
CASSSSTGGESGYTF
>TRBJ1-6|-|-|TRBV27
TGTGCCAGCAGTTCTCAGGAGGGCTATAATTCACCCCTCCACTTT
CASSSQEGYNSPLHF
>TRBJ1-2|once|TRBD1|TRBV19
TGTGCCAGTAGTATGGGCACAGGGGACTATGGCTACACCTTC
CASSMGTGDYGYTF
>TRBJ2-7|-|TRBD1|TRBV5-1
TGCGCCAGCAGCTTGGAGGGACAGGGCGTTTACGAGCAGTACTTC
CASSLEGQGVYEQYF
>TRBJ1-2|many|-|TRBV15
TGTGCCACCAGCAGAGACAGGGTAGGAGGCTACACCTTC
CATSRDRVGGYTF